Listed here is a single T cell receptor beta chain. Its antigen is as yet unknown. A multiplex PCR was run with 60 Vbeta primers and 13 Jbeta primers. The protocol was immunoSEQ multiplex PCR, while the TCRdb copy is restricted to in-frame clones and leaves out a portion. Here the sample spans under 150,000 clones, 65% to 85% being singletons. The record originates from a study of cytomegalovirus exposure and HLA in healthy donors. General study findings and limits: Being productive about 87% or about 30% of the time was typical of most TCR beta V segments in an earlier analysis.

V was pared by 1 base and J by 6 bases, with 19 bases of the junction left unmatched. The CDR3 totals 20 residues. Sequenced sample: PBMCs. The rearrangement links TRBV23-1 to TRBJ2-1, with 9 bases lining up with TRBD1. Being an ORF, TRBV23-1 has a function that is uncertain. This receptor was identified in a man in his forties or fifties in good health and CMV-seronegative. Here the CDR3 DNA reads TGCGCCAGCAGTCAATACGAACCTATGAGGGACAGGGTAAGTCTCAATGAGCAGTTCTTC. Its protein product is CASSQYEPMRDRVSLNEQFF.